The clone carrying this TCR beta chain showed up many times. The antigen remains undetermined. Time point indicated: patch test 1, 2 weeks after DPC sensitization. Indicated treatment: therapeutic diphenylcyclopropenone sensitization with weekly scalp DPC. These data belong to a study of human T cells and chemical hapten exposure. Findings and limits, study-wide: Large CDR3 similarity clusters arose significantly more often from expanded TCRs than from controls.

This CDR3 spans 16 amino acids. Trimming left V 0 bases short and J 9 bases short, with 18 bases between. CDR1 is SGHTA, CDR2 FQGNSA, per germline. Each CDR3 protein is one row after TCRdb ran MiXCR on the RACE reads. The table lists some 380,000 distinct CDR3 sequences, about 4.4% of them singletons. The J gene is TRBJ2-1, the V gene TRBV7-2; D could derive from TRBD1 or TRBD2 (6 bases each). The source of this sequence is a woman aged 45-65 years with alopecia areata. Some clones in this sample may be carry-over from other donors' samples. The sample here was whole blood, taken in connection with sensitization to the hapten diphenylcyclopropenone (DPC). The DNA for the CDR3 is TGTGCCAGCAGCTTAGCGCGTGGGAGACTAGGGGGTGAGCAGTTCTTC. Translating gives CASSLARGRLGGEQFF. Combining the CDR3 with reference TRBV7-2 and TRBJ2-1 gives the whole variable domain GAGVSQSPSNKVTEKGKDVELRCDPISGHTALYWYRQSLGQGLEFLIYFQGNSAPDKSGLPSDRFSAERTGGSVSTLTIQRTQQEDSAVYLCASSLARGRLGGEQFFGPGTRLTVL.